The rows below give T cell receptor beta chains drawn from one sample of a study of breast tumors, draining lymph nodes, adjacent tissues. TCRdb processed the multiplex PCR reads anew with MiXCR; each CDR3 protein has one entry. The repertoire holds 11,000 or so distinct CDR3 sequences, under 40% seen once, with roughly 15% in the top ten. Material for sequencing was breast tumor tissue. The receptors were sampled from a female donor with breast cancer. Some clones in this sample may be carry-over from other donors' samples. Both conserved end residues are part of each CDR3. D genes are given only for firm matches. Size is stated for part of the rows, as once, few or many counts, or as a class when the clone is expanded.

>-|TRBJ1-6|15|-|TRBV27
CASSLFWGGNSPLHF
TGTGCCAGCAGTTTATTTTGGGGGGGGAATTCACCCCTCCACTTT
>many|TRBJ2-7|12|TRBD1|TRBV19
CASSDRAYEQYF
TGTGCCAGTAGTGACAGGGCCTACGAGCAGTACTTC
>medium-sized|TRBJ1-2|12|-|TRBV24-1
CATPEGRHGYTF
TGTGCCACCCCTGAAGGAAGGCATGGCTACACCTTC
>many|TRBJ2-1|15|-|TRBV6-2/TRBV6-3
CASSYTAGRYNEQFF
TGTGCCAGCAGTTACACGGCTGGACGGTACAATGAGCAGTTCTTC
>-|TRBJ2-1|14|TRBD2|TRBV5-1
CASSLTLAGNEQFF
TGCGCCAGCAGCTTGACACTAGCGGGAAATGAGCAGTTCTTC
>many|TRBJ2-3|15|-|TRBV6-1
CASSAQAWSTDTQYF
TGTGCCAGCAGTGCCCAGGCGTGGAGTACAGATACGCAGTATTTT
>many|TRBJ2-5|16|TRBD2|TRBV5-5
CASSPGTSGGGETQYF
TGTGCCAGCAGTCCCGGGACTAGCGGGGGGGGCGAGACCCAGTACTTC
>medium-sized|TRBJ2-7|18|TRBD2|TRBV7-8
CASSSRTSGGTSSYEQYF
TGTGCCAGCAGTTCACGGACTAGCGGGGGAACAAGCTCCTACGAGCAGTACTTC
>once|TRBJ2-3|12|-|TRBV9
CASGDIKDTQYF
TGTGCCAGCGGCGACATTAAAGATACGCAGTATTTT
>many|TRBJ2-6|18|TRBD2|TRBV19
CASSIRGGQSSGANVLTF
TGTGCCAGTAGTATACGGGGGGGGCAAAGCTCTGGGGCCAACGTCCTGACTTTC
>medium-sized|TRBJ2-5|11|-|TRBV7-2
CASSLLGTQYF
TGTGCCAGCAGCTTACTCGGGACCCAGTACTTC
>many|TRBJ1-4|14|-|TRBV11-2
CASSVRQINEKLFF
TGTGCCAGCAGCGTGAGGCAGATCAATGAAAAACTGTTTTTT
>medium-sized|TRBJ2-7|12|-|TRBV6-6
CASSPGHYEQYF
TGTGCCAGCAGTCCGGGACACTACGAGCAGTACTTC
>many|TRBJ2-1|16|-|TRBV5-8
CASSPSTVKLYNEQFF
TGTGCCAGCAGCCCCTCAACGGTAAAATTGTACAATGAGCAGTTCTTC
>many|TRBJ1-2|14|-|TRBV9
CASSPRETNYGYTF
TGTGCCAGCAGCCCCCGGGAGACAAACTATGGCTACACCTTC
>medium-sized|TRBJ2-3|14|-|TRBV5-1
CASSSSGGTDTQYF
TGCGCCAGCAGCTCGAGTGGGGGCACAGATACGCAGTATTTT
>medium-sized|TRBJ2-2|14|-|TRBV25-1
CASSEYTNTGELFF
TGTGCCAGCAGTGAGTATACGAACACCGGGGAGCTGTTTTTT
>-|TRBJ2-1|14|TRBD2|TRBV7-2
CASSPRLAGYEQFF
TGTGCCAGCAGCCCGCGACTAGCGGGCTATGAGCAGTTCTTC
>-|TRBJ2-7|15|-|TRBV28
CASTISGASFYEQYF
TGTGCCAGCACCATCTCTGGGGCTAGCTTCTACGAGCAGTACTTC
>-|TRBJ2-3|14|-|TRBV28
CASSLYGSTSTQYF
TGTGCCAGCAGTTTGTACGGTTCGACTAGTACGCAGTATTTT
>few|TRBJ2-2|17|TRBD2|TRBV3-1
CASSQVAGGPNTGELFF
TGTGCCAGCAGCCAAGTAGCGGGAGGGCCGAACACCGGGGAGCTGTTTTTT
>-|TRBJ1-5|13|-|TRBV24-1
CATRGAGNQPQHF
TGTGCCACCAGGGGAGCGGGCAATCAGCCCCAGCATTTT
>many|TRBJ1-5|17|TRBD1|TRBV18
CASSPGTGGARDQPQHF
TGTGCCAGCTCACCAGGGACAGGGGGCGCAAGGGATCAGCCCCAGCATTTT
>-|TRBJ2-7|15|TRBD2|TRBV27
CASRPLAGKPYEQYF
TGTGCCAGCAGGCCTCTAGCGGGAAAGCCCTACGAGCAGTACTTC
>medium-sized|TRBJ2-1|15|TRBD2|TRBV20-1
CSARLGASGYNEQFF
TGCAGTGCTAGACTCGGGGCTAGCGGGTACAATGAGCAGTTCTTC
>many|TRBJ2-5|13|-|TRBV5-1
CATRPGRGETQYF
TGCGCCACGCGGCCGGGGAGAGGGGAGACCCAGTACTTC
>medium-sized|TRBJ1-2|14|TRBD1|TRBV18
CASSLPGGDYGYTF
TGTGCCAGCTCACTGCCAGGGGGCGACTATGGCTACACCTTC
>-|TRBJ2-1|16|TRBD2|TRBV12-3/TRBV12-4
CAGSLASSGRVNEQFF
TGCGCCGGCAGTTTAGCGTCTAGCGGGAGGGTAAATGAGCAGTTCTTC
>many|TRBJ1-2|13|-|TRBV5-6
CASSLGLFHGYTF
TGTGCCAGCAGCTTGGGACTTTTCCATGGCTACACCTTC
>-|TRBJ1-3|14|-|TRBV28
CASSDRSSGHTIYF
TGTGCCAGCAGTGACAGGAGCTCTGGACATACCATATATTTT